This T cell receptor (beta chain) was obtained from a study of blood T cell repertoires in COVID-19. In the study overall: Nucleic acid was either cDNA or gDNA, and it came from T cells, B-cell-depleted T cells, or PBMCs.

In the original processing: Scientists estimated how many nucleated cells there were by amplifying reference gene primers. Sequencing was performed with immunoSEQ multiplex PCR; in TCRdb, only in-frame clones are kept and a portion is missing. V and J calls and clone size follow that table, whereas D and trimming were derived from the DNA. The table lists fewer than 40,000 clones, around 79% of them singletons, with approximately 23% in the top ten. CDR1 and CDR2 from the germline V gene are ENHRY and SYGVKD. CDR3 length: 15 residues. Losses at the gene ends were 8 bases for V and 0 bases for J; bases not matched to a gene: 7.

This TCR derives from an older man with acute or convalescent COVID-19. The chain links TRBV10-3 to TRBJ2-1; 7 bases are a match to TRBD2. Sequenced sample: peripheral blood. The CDR3 spells CAIGGSESSYNEQFF. The CDR3 nucleotides read TGTGCCATCGGCGGGAGCGAAAGCTCCTACAATGAGCAGTTCTTC.